The 4 T cell receptor beta chains presented below share a single source sample, sequenced in a study of blood T cell repertoires in COVID-19. Using immunoSEQ multiplex PCR, the repertoire was profiled, and TCRdb retains in-frame clones only, with some absent. The sample holds about 120,000 clones, around 79% seen once. Sequenced material: peripheral blood. These receptors were obtained from a man aged 65 to 85 with acute or convalescent COVID-19.

The gene calls are TRBV10-3 and TRBJ2-7; D possibly corresponds to TRBD1 (6 bases). V was cut by 6 bases and J by 1 base, with 16 bases left in between. The length of the CDR3 is 15 residues. From germline, CDR1 is ENHRY and CDR2 SYGVKD. The CDR3 is CAIRGDIYYSYEQYF. Here the CDR3 DNA reads TGTGCCATCAGGGGGGACATCTATTATTCCTACGAGCAGTACTTC.

This clone has more than one count but fewer than ten. V usage is TRBV15 and J usage is TRBJ1-5; 9 bases map to TRBD1. CDR1 and CDR2 (germline): LNHNV, YYDKDF (reference sequence). Losses at the gene ends were 6 bases for V and 5 bases for J; bases not matched to a gene: 8. CDR3 length: 15 residues. The CDR3 region is CATRTGQGPHQPQHF. CDR3 sequence (DNA): TGTGCCACCAGAACCGGACAGGGGCCCCATCAGCCCCAGCATTTT.

This clone showed up just once. This chain uses TRBV4-1 with TRBJ2-1; 8 positions match TRBD2. The CDR3 loop spans 12 amino acids. Trimming removed 0 bases from V and 16 bases from J; junction bases left unmatched: 5. Germline V gene data show CDR1 as MGHRA and CDR2 as YSYEKL. CDR3 loop: CASSQEAGGAFF. CDR3 bases: TGCGCCAGCAGCCAAGAGGCCGGGGGGGCCTTCTTC.

This sequence joins TRBV5-1 and TRBJ2-1; TRBD2 is a possible D gene (5 bases). The germline gives CDR1 SGHRS, CDR2 YFSETQ. This CDR3 spans 15 amino acids. Trimming took 0 bases from V and 5 from J, leaving 12 bases between them. The CDR3: CASSLAGISHNEQFF. The CDR3, as DNA: TGCGCCAGCAGCTTGGCCGGGATTTCCCACAATGAGCAGTTCTTC.